One T cell receptor (beta chain) is described in this entry. Its antigen is still unknown. This specimen comes from a study of beta chain features in type 1 diabetes. On the study more broadly: No age, gender or cell yield differences were seen between patients and healthy donors. Over all samples combined, about 100,000,000 sorted cells were examined.

Reverse transcription of all isolated RNA meant that expressed TCRB transcripts were sequenced. Generated by immunoSEQ multiplex PCR, the TCRdb table keeps only in-frame clones and is missing some. The sample holds 150,000 to 170,000 clones; about 8.1% are singletons and the top ten take around 0.65%. This CDR3 has 14 residues. V shed 3 bases and J 5 bases; nucleotides not matched to a gene: 5. CDR1 is SGHAT and CDR2 is FQNNGV in the germline V gene. Populations isolated by sorting all had purity greater than 95%. Overall study results and limits: Sequencing from cDNA could over-represent high-TCR-expressing cells.

Source material: central memory CD4+ T cells from blood. The TCR was taken from a man younger than 35 in good health. The chain couples TRBV11-2 to TRBJ2-3; TRBD1 matches 7 bases. This CDR3 reads CASSFQTGIDTQYF. In DNA, the CDR3 is TGTGCCAGCAGCTTCCAGACAGGGATAGATACGCAGTATTTT.